This T cell receptor beta chain was profiled in a study of Tregs in tolerant kidney transplant recipients. Study-wide results and limits: For some patients, primers changed over time, blocking nucleotide-level comparison. No direct test of biological reproducibility was done here. Activated donor B cell expansion appeared to reveal the most relevant donor-specific TCRbeta repertoire.

As for this clone: Antigen specificity is unknown. Read coverage stops 3 residues before the CDR3 terminus; the germline J gene supplies the remainder.

The germline V gene encodes CDR1 SGHTA and CDR2 FQGNSA. The length of the CDR3 is 14 residues. The V end lost 5 bases, the J end lost 6 bases, and 17 bases lay between the germline ends. The method was immunoSEQ multiplex PCR; TCRdb's version includes in-frame clones alone and lacks a portion of them. The sample totals 30,000 to 35,000 clones. The input for sequencing was CD8+ T cells from blood, taken before the transplant. This sequence was found in a human donor who received a combined kidney and bone marrow transplant. This chain connects TRBV7-2 to TRBJ2-7; D may be TRBD1 (5 bases). Incomplete CDR3 DNA: TGTGCCAGCAGCATACTACCAGGGTTATCCGAG. The encoded protein is CASSILPGLSE. The CDR3 in full is CASSILPGLSEQYF.